These 14 T cell receptor beta chains originate from one sample sequenced in a study of cytomegalovirus exposure and HLA in healthy donors. The PCR employed 60 Vbeta primers together with 13 Jbeta primers. Produced via immunoSEQ multiplex PCR; TCRdb's table is partial and in-frame only. This sample lists approximately 77,000 clones; its ten largest clones have about 4.6%. Sequencing used PBMCs. The receptors derive from a man between 25 and 39 years old in good health and CMV-seronegative.

CDR3 DNA sequence: TGCGCCAGCAGCTTGGTAACCAGCGGGGGGGGAGCGGAGACCCAGTACTTC. Amino acid sequence: CASSLVTSGGGAETQYF. This rearrangement joins TRBV5-1 to TRBJ2-5; TRBD2 matches at 10 bases. The CDR3 totals 17 residues. CDR1 and CDR2 from the germline V gene are SGHRS and YFSETQ. The V and J ends lost 0 bases and 5 bases, in that order; junction bases with no gene match: 10.

This chain connects TRBV6-1 to TRBJ1-5, with a weak D call TRBD1 (5 bases). There are 15 residues in the CDR3. Deletions cut 8 bases from V and 0 bases from J, with 14 bases between. Germline V gene data show CDR1 as MNHNS and CDR2 as SASEGT. CDR3 sequence (DNA): TGTGCCAGCTCCCGACAGATACATAGCAATCAGCCCCAGCATTTT. Amino acids: CASSRQIHSNQPQHF.

The V and J genes are TRBV11-3 and TRBJ2-7, with 7 positions matching TRBD1. The CDR3 spans 19 residues. Per the germline V gene, CDR1 is SGHNT and CDR2 is YENEEA. The V and J ends lost 2 bases and 3 bases, in that order; junction bases with no gene match: 19. The CDR3 loop is CASSLSFQIGGQSLYEQYF. CDR3 DNA: TGTGCCAGCAGCTTAAGTTTTCAAATAGGGGGCCAGAGTCTCTACGAGCAGTACTTC.

This rearrangement joins TRBV27 to TRBJ1-2; 9 bases match TRBD1. V trimming: 5 bases; J trimming: 3 bases; junction bases outside the gene matches: 4. Germline-derived CDR1 and CDR2 are MNHEY and SMNVEV (reference sequence). The CDR3 contains 14 residues. The CDR3 bases are TGTGCCAGCAGTGGGACAGGGAGGGACTATGGCTACACCTTC. Encoded protein: CASSGTGRDYGYTF.

CDR3 bases: TGCGCCAGCAGCCAAACAGTGAACACTGAAGCTTTCTTT. Amino acids: CASSQTVNTEAFF. This rearrangement joins TRBV5-1 to TRBJ1-1; D remains ambiguous. Trimming pared 4 bases from V and 0 bases from J, leaving 7 bases between. The CDR3 has 13 residues. Germline assignment: CDR1 SGHRS and CDR2 YFSETQ.

The V call is TRBV9, the J call TRBJ2-1, with TRBD2 matching over 7 bases. The CDR3 sequence is 13 residues long. Germline V gives CDR1 SGDLS, CDR2 YYNGEE. V gave up 4 bases and J gave up 10 bases; unmatched junction bases: 8. The CDR3 spells CASSPGEGSEQFF. As DNA, the CDR3 is TGTGCCAGCAGCCCTGGGGAGGGTAGCGAGCAGTTCTTC.

This sequence joins TRBV2 and TRBJ2-2; 9 bases fit TRBD1. The CDR3 sequence is 15 residues long. Per germline, CDR1 SNHLY and CDR2 FYNNEI. V was clipped by 8 bases and J by 5 bases; unmatched bases: 9. For the CDR3, the DNA is TGTGCCAGCGGAGGGGACAGGGAAGTAACCGGGGAGCTGTTTTTT. Translating gives CASGGDREVTGELFF.

The rearrangement joins TRBV4-2 to TRBJ2-3, with 9 bases lining up with TRBD1. The V gene end was trimmed by 2 bases and the J gene end by 1 base; junction bases not matched to a gene: 4. The CDR3 is 16 residues long. The germline gives CDR1 LGHNA, CDR2 YNFKEQ. CDR3 loop: CASSQPGQGRTDTQYF. The DNA of the CDR3 is TGTGCCAGCAGCCAACCGGGACAGGGTCGCACAGATACGCAGTATTTT.

The rearrangement joins TRBV5-1 to TRBJ1-2; D remains ambiguous. The CDR3 runs to 14 residues. With 0 bases removed from V and 3 bases from J, the gap between germline ends came to 9 bases. Per the germline V gene, CDR1 is SGHRS and CDR2 is YFSETQ. As DNA, the CDR3 is TGCGCCAGCAGCTTGGCGAGCGGAGACTATGGCTACACCTTC. Its translation: CASSLASGDYGYTF.

The chain couples TRBV12-1 to TRBJ2-5; whether TRBD1, the table's D call, matches the DNA was not checked. TRBV12-1 is tagged as a pseudogene. This CDR3 spans 18 amino acids. CDR3 sequence (DNA): TGTGCCAGCAGCTTCACATTGGTACAGGGCTGGGGGCAAGAGACCCAGTACTTC. It codes for CASSFTLVQGWGQETQYF.

The chain joins TRBV5-1 to TRBJ2-5, with TRBD1 matching over 7 bases. Per the germline V gene, CDR1 is SGHRS and CDR2 is YFSETQ. The CDR3 contains 14 residues. J lost 5 bases, V lost 0 bases, and 4 bases had no gene match. The CDR3 loop is CASSLGGTEETQYF. The CDR3 DNA reads as TGCGCCAGCAGCTTGGGAGGGACAGAGGAGACCCAGTACTTC.

The J gene is TRBJ1-1, the V gene TRBV18; 8 bases match TRBD1. Germline CDR1 KGHSH, CDR2 LQKENI. Trimming took 3 bases from V and 3 from J; bases not matched to a gene: 9. The CDR3 has 16 residues. The CDR3 DNA reads as TGTGCCAGCTCACCCGTCCAGACAGGGGTTTACACTGAAGCTTTCTTT. It is translated as CASSPVQTGVYTEAFF.

The gene calls are TRBV6-5 and TRBJ2-1; 8 bases are shared with TRBD2. Germline CDR1 and CDR2: MNHEY and SVGAGI. V was pared by 4 bases and J by 10 bases, with 0 bases of the junction left unmatched. The CDR3 is 11 amino acids. The CDR3, as DNA: TGTGCCAGCAGTTCTAGCGGGGAGCAGTTCTTC. It is translated as CASSSSGEQFF.

For this clone: This CDR3 is also generated by other DNA sequences in the sample. CDR3 region: CASKQGQGYNEQFF. The CDR3 DNA reads TGTGCCAGCAAACAAGGACAGGGGTACAATGAGCAGTTCTTC. V and J are TRBV28 and TRBJ2-1; TRBD1 matches 9 bases. The germline V gene encodes CDR1 MDHEN and CDR2 SYDVKM. The CDR3 spans 14 residues. V shed 7 bases and J 4 bases; nucleotides not matched to a gene: 5.